This record covers a single TCR beta chain. The target antigen is unknown. These data are taken from a study of response to subunit inactivated influenza vaccine. Study findings and constraints: The authors proposed limited new T cell recruitment per seasonal influenza vaccination.

One entry per CDR3 protein, called by TCRdb with MiXCR from the RT-PCR reads. Among roughly 700,000 distinct CDR3 sequences listed, around 13% were seen once. This CDR3 spans 12 amino acids. Trimming took 0 bases from V and 10 from J, leaving 7 bases between them. This clonotype originated in a man in his fifties who received an inactivated influenza vaccine. This rearrangement joins TRBV12-3 or TRBV12-4 to TRBJ2-1; the D gene is possibly TRBD1 (5 bases). The material sequenced was PBMCs from blood, taken 14 to 15 days before vaccination. The CDR3 here is CASSLAGREQFF. The CDR3, as DNA: TGTGCCAGCAGTTTAGCGGGGCGCGAGCAGTTCTTC.